This T cell receptor (beta chain) was sequenced during a study of blood T cell repertoires in COVID-19. Study overall: COVID-19 samples from acute and convalescent phases originated in the United States, Italy and Spain. PBMCs, B-cell-depleted T cells, or T cells were the source of the cDNA or gDNA that made up the material.

Trimming removed 2 bases at V and 1 base at J, with 9 bases between. Germline CDR1 and CDR2: SGDLS and YYNGEE. The CDR3 has 15 residues. In the original analysis: Amplified reference gene primers provided the basis for estimating nucleated cell counts. Assay: immunoSEQ multiplex PCR; the TCRdb copy retains only in-frame clones and omits some. The D gene and trimming were derived from the DNA, and the V and J assignments and clone size from that table. In the table there are about 70,000 clones, around 86% of which are singletons. The TCR sequence derives from a human donor in a cohort sampled during active COVID-19. Sequencing input: peripheral blood. The chain combines TRBV9 with TRBJ2-2; a weak D match, TRBD2 (5 bases). Here the CDR3 reads CASSVRRVNTGELFF. The CDR3 DNA reads as TGTGCCAGCAGCGTGCGGCGGGTGAACACCGGGGAGCTGTTTTTT.